A selection of T cell receptor beta chains follows, all from one sample in a study of OX40 agonist ivuxolimab in advanced cancers. Sequencing used immunoSEQ multiplex PCR; TCRdb keeps in-frame clones, though not all of them. In the table there are 44,000 or so clones, 65% to 85% of which are singletons. The source material was CD4+ or CD8+ T cells sorted from blood, sampled in a trial of the OX40 agonist ivuxolimab. These receptors were taken from an adult with an advanced solid tumor such as melanoma, head and neck, liver or kidney cancer. Each CDR3 is given with its conserved first and last residue. The D gene is left open where the match is weak. Part of the rows lack a size; the others show once, few, many or a class for expanded clones.

TRBV19,TRBJ2-7,TRBD2,NA,TGTGCCAGTAGTCTTCCAGCGGGAATCAACGAGCAGTACTTC,CASSLPAGINEQYF
TRBV2,TRBJ2-7,NA,few,TGTGCCAGCAAACCAGGGGAGCTCAACTACGAGCAGTACTTC,CASKPGELNYEQYF
TRBV2,TRBJ1-2,TRBD1,NA,TGTGCCAGCAGAGATGACAGGGCGGCGGGCGGCTACACCTTC,CASRDDRAAGGYTF
TRBV27,TRBJ2-1,TRBD2,medium-sized,TGTGCCAGCAGTTTAGGGACTAGCTTATCCAATGAGCAGTTCTTC,CASSLGTSLSNEQFF
TRBV28,TRBJ2-5,NA,medium-sized,TGTGCCAGCAGTCCCGGATTCCAAGAGACCCAGTACTTC,CASSPGFQETQYF
TRBV6-6,TRBJ1-5,NA,few,TGTGCCAGCAGTTACGAAGTGGGTGGCAATCAGCCCCAGCATTTT,CASSYEVGGNQPQHF
TRBV10-3,TRBJ2-7,NA,NA,TGTGCCATCCGACGGTACTACGAGCAGTACTTC,CAIRRYYEQYF
TRBV7-9,TRBJ1-3,NA,NA,TGTGCCAGCAGCTTAGCGCAGGGCCTCTCTGGAAACACCATATATTTT,CASSLAQGLSGNTIYF
TRBV13,TRBJ2-7,TRBD1,NA,TGTGCCAGCAGTTCGCAACCGGGACAGGGGTTATACGAGCAGTACTTC,CASSSQPGQGLYEQYF
TRBV5-1,TRBJ1-4,TRBD1,few,TGCGCCAGCAGCTTATCATGGACAGGGGTTAAATGGCGCGAAAAACTGTTTTTT,CASSLSWTGVKWREKLFF
TRBV19,TRBJ2-7,NA,NA,TGTGCCAGTAGTATTACAGGGTTTTCCTACGAGCAGTACTTC,CASSITGFSYEQYF
TRBV5-4,TRBJ1-2,NA,NA,TGTGCCAGCAGCCGCGACAGGAGTGGGTATGGCTACACCTTC,CASSRDRSGYGYTF
TRBV11-3,TRBJ2-1,NA,NA,TGTGCCAGCAGCTTCGGACGGAACAATGAGCAGTTCTTC,CASSFGRNNEQFF
TRBV21-1,TRBJ1-4,NA,NA,TGTGCCAGCAAAGGGAGTAAAAACGAAAAACTGTTTTTT,CASKGSKNEKLFF
TRBV7-8,TRBJ2-5,TRBD1,NA,TGTGCCAGCAACCCCGGGACAGTCCAAGAGACCCAGTACTTC,CASNPGTVQETQYF